This is a list of T cell receptor beta chains from one sample in a study of radiation and T cells in renal cell carcinoma. Produced via immunoSEQ multiplex PCR; TCRdb's table is partial and in-frame only. The data contain 45,000 to 65,000 clones, approximately 80% of them singletons. The source was blood, collected from a patient whose treatment included radiotherapy and nephrectomy. These receptors were collected from a man between 60 and 70 years old with renal cell carcinoma. Each CDR3 is given with its conserved first and last residue. The D gene is left open where the match is weak. Only some rows state a clone size, as once, few, many or a class for expanded clones.

>TRBJ2-7|TRBD1|TRBV6-1|NA
TGTGCCAGCAGTGAAACCGGGACAGGGGCATCCTACGAGCAGTACTTC
CASSETGTGASYEQYF
>TRBJ1-1|TRBD1|TRBV19|NA
TGTGCCAGTAGTGATCCGGGACAGAGGCCTGAAGCTTTCTTT
CASSDPGQRPEAFF
>TRBJ2-1|TRBD2|TRBV14|NA
TGTGCCAGCAGCCCCAGCAGCGGGAGTTGGAATGAGCAGTTCTTC
CASSPSSGSWNEQFF
>TRBJ1-5|TRBD1|TRBV6-6|NA
TGTGCCAGCGAGGGGGACAGGGGCCCCAAGCCCCAGCATTTT
CASEGDRGPKPQHF
>TRBJ2-3|NA|TRBV29-1|NA
TGCAGCGTTGAAAGACAGTCAAACTTTAAGATTTATTTT
CSVERQSNFKIYF
>TRBJ2-5|NA|TRBV30|NA
TGTGCCTGGAGTGTACTGGGGGAGACCCAGTACTTC
CAWSVLGETQYF
>TRBJ2-5|TRBD2|TRBV15|NA
TGTGCCACCAGCAGGGCGACTAGCGGGATAGTTGAGACCCAGTACTTC
CATSRATSGIVETQYF
>TRBJ2-3|NA|TRBV4-3|NA
TGCGCCAGCAGCCAAGAGTTTACGTTAGATACGCAGTATTTT
CASSQEFTLDTQYF
>TRBJ2-3|NA|TRBV6-4|once
TGTGCCAGCAGTGACTCGCTGGGGGGAGGCAAGCAGTATTTT
CASSDSLGGGKQYF
>TRBJ2-2|TRBD2|TRBV19|NA
TGTGCCAGTAGTAAAGCGGGGGGGCCCGCCGGGGAGCTGTTTTTT
CASSKAGGPAGELFF
>TRBJ1-1|TRBD1|TRBV19|NA
TGTGCCAGTAGTATGGGGACAGGCCAAGGGAACACTGAAGCTTTCTTT
CASSMGTGQGNTEAFF
>TRBJ2-5|NA|TRBV11-3|NA
TGTGCCAGCAGCTGGCGAGGGATGGAGGAGACCCAGTACTTC
CASSWRGMEETQYF
>TRBJ2-5|NA|TRBV7-8|once
TGTGCCAGCAGCTTATTGAGTTACCAAGAGACCCAGTACTTC
CASSLLSYQETQYF
>TRBJ2-2|TRBD1|TRBV19|NA
TGTGCCAGTAGTATCGGACAGGGCGACACCGGGGAGCTGTTTTTT
CASSIGQGDTGELFF
>TRBJ2-5|TRBD2|TRBV5-6|NA
TGTGCCAGCAGCCGCCCGGGGGGGGCTCAAGAGACCCAGTACTTC
CASSRPGGAQETQYF
>TRBJ2-2|NA|TRBV27|NA
TGTGCCAGCAAGCTTGTCGGGCGACAGGCGAACACCGGGGAGCTGTTTTTT
CASKLVGRQANTGELFF
>TRBJ2-2|TRBD1|TRBV19|NA
TGTGCCAGTAGTTTTCGGACAGGGGCGAGGACCGGGGAGCTGTTTTTT
CASSFRTGARTGELFF
>TRBJ2-2|NA|TRBV27|NA
TGTGCCAGCAGTTTAGTTGGCAGGATAGTAGCCACCGGGGAGCTGTTTTTT
CASSLVGRIVATGELFF
>TRBJ2-7|NA|TRBV4-3|NA
TGCGCCAGCAGCCAAGGATACTTGGAGGTCGTGGACGAGCAGTACTTC
CASSQGYLEVVDEQYF
>TRBJ2-2|NA|TRBV5-6|NA
TGTGCCAGCAGCTTGCCCTTGGGAGAGGGTGAGACCGGGGAGCTGTTTTTT
CASSLPLGEGETGELFF
>TRBJ1-3|TRBD1|TRBV15|once
TGTGCCACCAGCGACAGGGGGGGGGCAAATGGAAACACCATATATTTT
CATSDRGGANGNTIYF
>TRBJ1-1|NA|TRBV19|NA
TGTGCCAGTAGTAGAGAAGACAGGATGGACACTGAAGCTTTCTTT
CASSREDRMDTEAFF
>TRBJ2-2|NA|TRBV25-1|NA
TGTGCCAGCAGTGATTCAGCTCTAAGAGTCACCGGGGAGCTGTTTTTT
CASSDSALRVTGELFF
>TRBJ2-3|NA|TRBV6-1|NA
TGTGCCAGCAGGGAAGGGTTAGGAGGGGGCGTCGATACGCAGTATTTT
CASREGLGGGVDTQYF
>TRBJ2-1|TRBD2|TRBV4-1|NA
TGCGCCAGCAGCCAAGAACGGAGGGAGGGCCAGAATGAGCAGTTCTTC
CASSQERREGQNEQFF
>TRBJ2-5|NA|TRBV9|few
TGTGCCAGCAGCGACCAAGAGACCCAGTACTTC
CASSDQETQYF
>TRBJ2-2|NA|TRBV4-3|few
TGCGCCAGCAGCCCATCAGGGCGCCCCGGGGAGCTGTTTTTT
CASSPSGRPGELFF